Below, 29 T cell receptor beta chains from the same sample are listed, as sequenced in a study of blood T cell repertoires in COVID-19. The method was immunoSEQ multiplex PCR; TCRdb's version includes in-frame clones alone and lacks a portion of them. The sample records 150,000 to 250,000 clones, roughly 84% being singletons. Material: PBMCs or T cells enriched from blood (not recorded which). The origin of the receptors is a man aged 35 to 55 who had recovered from COVID-19.

The CDR3: CASSWGEDTEAFF. The CDR3 DNA follows: TGTGCCAGCAGTTGGGGGGAGGACACTGAAGCTTTCTTT. The chain links TRBV28 to TRBJ1-1, with D perhaps TRBD1 (5 bases). Germline loops: CDR1 MDHEN, CDR2 SYDVKM. The CDR3 spans 13 residues. The ends were cut back, 4 bases at V and 3 bases at J, with 9 bases in the middle. The full variable domain, completed using reference TRBV28 and TRBJ1-1, is DVKVTQSSRYLVKRTGEKVFLECVQDMDHENMFWYRQDPGLGLRLIYFSYDVKMKEKGDIPEGYSVSREKKERFSLILESASTNQTSMYLCASSWGEDTEAFFGQGTRLTVV.

The chain uses TRBV4-1 and TRBJ2-5; D is ambiguous. This CDR3 region has 13 residues. V shed 4 bases and J shed 5 bases, with 11 bases lying between them. In germline, CDR1 is MGHRA, CDR2 YSYEKL. The CDR3: CASSLLYTETQYF. The CDR3 DNA sequence: TGCGCCAGCAGCCTACTATACACCGAGACCCAGTACTTC.

This chain connects TRBV7-2 to TRBJ2-2, with D unclear. The V gene lost 2 bases and the J gene lost 3 bases, with 13 bases spanning the gap. The CDR3 spans 16 residues. Per germline, CDR1 SGHTA and CDR2 FQGNSA. CDR3 coding DNA: TGTGCCAGCAGCTTAATCTGGAGAGGCGACACCGGGGAGCTGTTTTTT. It translates to CASSLIWRGDTGELFF.

The genes are TRBV6-5 and TRBJ2-3; tentatively, D is TRBD1 (5 bases). CDR1 MNHEY and CDR2 SVGAGI come from the germline V gene. The CDR3 totals 15 residues. The germline V and J ends were trimmed by 7 bases and 3 bases, with 17 bases remaining between them. CDR3: CASKQGSGWTDTQYF. CDR3 bases: TGTGCCAGCAAACAAGGGTCAGGGTGGACAGATACGCAGTATTTT.

The chain employs TRBV18 and TRBJ1-1; D perhaps matches TRBD1 (6 bases). The CDR3 contains 14 residues. The germline V gene encodes CDR1 KGHSH and CDR2 LQKENI. V lost 4 bases and J lost 4, with 13 bases in between. Here the CDR3 DNA reads TGTGCCAGCTCACTACAGACAGGTGTCACTGAAGCTTTCTTT. This gives the protein CASSLQTGVTEAFF.

The V and J genes are TRBV30 and TRBJ1-6, with TRBD1 as a possible D gene (6 bases). This CDR3 region has 14 residues. Per the germline V gene, CDR1 is GTSNPN and CDR2 is SVGIG (reference sequence). Trimming stripped 6 bases from V and 5 bases from J, with 14 bases between. The CDR3 nucleotides are TGTGCCTGCACCCCCGGACAGAATAATTCACCCCTCCACTTT. It encodes CACTPGQNNSPLHF.

This clone was counted only a few times. V usage is TRBV30 and J usage is TRBJ1-2; 9 bases map to TRBD1. Germline loops: CDR1 GTSNPN, CDR2 SVGIG (reference sequence). Trimming cost V 8 bases and J 8 bases; bases outside gene matches: 9. The length of the CDR3 is 12 residues. The CDR3 DNA sequence: TGTGCCCGGAAAGGGACAGGGCTCGGCTACACCTTC. Its protein product is CARKGTGLGYTF.

The chain links TRBV5-1 to TRBJ1-1, with 7 bases matching TRBD1. The CDR3 loop spans 17 amino acids. Germline CDR1 SGHRS, CDR2 YFSETQ. J lost 0 bases, V lost 5 bases, and 13 bases had no gene match. This chain's CDR3 is CASSEGARWDMNTEAFF. DNA of the CDR3: TGCGCCAGCAGTGAGGGGGCGCGGTGGGATATGAACACTGAAGCTTTCTTT. Full variable domain (remainder filled in from reference TRBV5-1 and TRBJ1-1): KAGVTQTPRYLIKTRGQQVTLSCSPISGHRSVSWYQQTPGQGLQFLFEYFSETQRNKGNFPGRFSGRQFSNSRSEMNVSTLELGDSALYLCASSEGARWDMNTEAFFGQGTRLTVV.

The chain carries TRBV6-2 or TRBV6-3 and TRBJ1-1, with D possibly being TRBD1 (6 bases). The length of the CDR3 is 15 residues. Per the germline V gene, CDR1 is MNHEY and CDR2 is SVGEGT. The V end lost 5 bases, the J end lost 4 bases, and 17 bases lay between the germline ends. CDR3 nucleotides: TGTGCCAGCAGTCCCAACAGGGTCGGGTTCACTGAAGCTTTCTTT. It translates to CASSPNRVGFTEAFF.

V usage is TRBV6-2 or TRBV6-3 and J usage is TRBJ2-1, with 8 nucleotides matching TRBD1. Germline V CDR1 and CDR2: MNHEY, SVGEGT. The CDR3 covers 15 residues. The J segment lost 5 bases and the V segment lost 6 bases, leaving 9 bases of the junction unmatched. CDR3 sequence (DNA): TGTGCCAGCAGCTTCAGGGGGCGCTTGGACAATGAGCAGTTCTTC. This gives the protein CASSFRGRLDNEQFF.

This clone was seen a single time. The chain combines TRBV29-1 with TRBJ1-1; TRBD1 is a possible D gene (6 bases). Germline V lookup: CDR1 SQVTM, CDR2 ANQGSEA. The CDR3 spans 13 residues. Trimming left V 6 bases short and J 1 base short, with 12 bases between. The CDR3, as DNA: TGCAGCGTCGGGGGGGCTTCGAACACTGAAGCTTTCTTT. Translation: CSVGGASNTEAFF.

V usage is TRBV5-1 and J usage is TRBJ1-1; 7 bases map to TRBD1. The CDR3 runs 14 residues. Germline CDR1 reads SGHRS; CDR2 reads YFSETQ. After removal of 6 bases from V and 1 base from J, the junction contained 6 bases not matched to a gene. CDR3 bases: TGCGCCAGCAAGGGACAGAGCTCGAACACTGAAGCTTTCTTT. It specifies CASKGQSSNTEAFF.

The chain links TRBV2 to TRBJ1-2, with TRBD1 as a possible D gene (6 bases). This CDR3 contains 14 residues. From germline, CDR1 is SNHLY and CDR2 FYNNEI. Trimming removed 6 bases at V and 8 bases at J, with 19 bases between. The CDR3, as DNA: TGTGCCAGCAGGGGGGGGCAGGGACGTTTGGGCTACACCTTC. It encodes CASRGGQGRLGYTF.

J is TRBJ1-2 and V is TRBV28, with 12 nucleotides matching TRBD1. This CDR3 has 17 amino acids. The V gene's germline CDR1 is MDHEN and CDR2 SYDVKM. With V trimmed by 2 bases and J by 1 base, 5 bases remained unmatched. The CDR3: CASSLIGTGGGNYGYTF. The CDR3 region has the DNA TGTGCCAGCAGTTTAATCGGGACAGGGGGCGGTAACTATGGCTACACCTTC.

The chain couples TRBV6-5 to TRBJ1-5; D remains ambiguous. Germline CDR1 MNHEY, CDR2 SVGAGI. Trimming stripped 6 bases from V and 5 bases from J, with 14 bases between. This CDR3 has 14 amino acids. The CDR3 reads CASRSSTRDQPQHF. The CDR3 DNA is TGTGCCAGCAGATCATCGACGAGGGATCAGCCCCAGCATTTT.

DNA for the CDR3: TGTGCCAGCAGTGAGACAGGCTCAAATCAGCCCCAGCATTTT. It specifies CASSETGSNQPQHF. The chain couples TRBV2 to TRBJ1-5; possibly TRBD1 for D (6 bases). V lost 3 bases and J 4 bases, leaving 10 bases between the germline ends. The CDR3 runs 14 residues. Germline CDR1 is SNHLY and CDR2 is FYNNEI.

The CDR3 coding sequence is TGTGCCAGCATGGGAGCTAGGGCCTACAATGAGCAGTTCTTC. This codes for CASMGARAYNEQFF. This chain connects TRBV6-6 to TRBJ2-1; a weak D match, TRBD2 (5 bases). The germline gives CDR1 MNHNY, CDR2 SVGAGI (reference sequence). This CDR3 spans 14 amino acids. Trimming took off 7 bases at V and 2 bases at J, with 12 bases between the two ends.

The V gene is TRBV6-1, the J gene TRBJ2-7, with TRBD1 matching over 8 bases. The V and J ends lost 3 bases and 5 bases, in that order; junction bases with no gene match: 9. CDR3 length: 15 residues. Germline assignment: CDR1 MNHNS and CDR2 SASEGT. In DNA, the CDR3 is TGTGCCAGCAGTGAGCCCGGACAGGGTGCCAACGAGCAGTACTTC. Amino acid sequence: CASSEPGQGANEQYF.

This CDR3 reads CASSLHVQGINEKLFF. The DNA for the CDR3 is TGTGCCAGCAGTTTACACGTGCAGGGAATAAATGAAAAACTGTTTTTT. The chain recombines TRBV28 with TRBJ1-4, with a weak D call TRBD1 (5 bases). Germline V gene lookup returns CDR1 MDHEN and CDR2 SYDVKM. The CDR3 length is 16 residues. Trimming cost V 2 bases and J 5 bases, with 15 bases left between them.

CDR3 DNA sequence: TGTGCCTGGAGTGCCCTCCCCTCGCGGGGGCTAACTGGGGGGCAGTTCTTC. Encoded protein: CAWSALPSRGLTGGQFF. J is TRBJ2-1 and V is TRBV30; D might be TRBD2 (7 bases). With 1 base removed from V and 12 bases from J, the gap between germline ends came to 28 bases. Germline CDR1 GTSNPN, CDR2 SVGIG (reference sequence). CDR3 length: 17 residues.

This chain uses TRBV15 with TRBJ1-3; 7 bases map to TRBD1. CDR1 and CDR2 (germline): LNHNV, YYDKDF (reference sequence). Unmatched junction bases numbered 11, after V lost 2 bases and J lost 4 bases. The CDR3 extends over 17 amino acids. DNA for the CDR3: TGTGCCACCAGCAGATCCGTTGGAGGGGGCACAGGAAACACCATATATTTT. Protein product: CATSRSVGGGTGNTIYF.

This clone was seen only a few times. The chain links TRBV5-4 to TRBJ2-7; 15 nucleotides agree with TRBD2. V lost 4 bases and J lost 5; bases outside the gene matches: 7. CDR3 size: 16 residues. From germline, CDR1 is SGHNT and CDR2 YYREEE (reference sequence). The CDR3 region is CASSLGTSGGWNEQYF. The CDR3, as DNA: TGTGCCAGCAGCCTGGGGACTAGCGGGGGGTGGAACGAGCAGTACTTC. Combining the CDR3 with reference TRBV5-4 and TRBJ2-7 gives the whole variable domain ETGVTQSPTHLIKTRGQQVTLRCSSQSGHNTVSWYQQALGQGPQFIFQYYREEENGRGNFPPRFSGLQFPNYSSELNVNALELDDSALYLCASSLGTSGGWNEQYFGPGTRLTVT.

Here the CDR3 reads CASSGWDRGRGWTEAFF. CDR3 sequence (DNA): TGTGCCAGCAGCGGTTGGGACAGGGGGCGAGGATGGACTGAAGCTTTCTTT. This sequence joins TRBV7-9 and TRBJ1-1; TRBD1 matches at 12 bases. Germline loops: CDR1 SEHNR, CDR2 FQNEAQ (reference sequence). CDR3 size: 17 residues. Trimming removed 5 bases from V and 5 bases from J; junction bases left unmatched: 12.

This chain links TRBV7-3 with TRBJ1-6; D is possibly TRBD1 (6 bases). This CDR3 has 15 amino acids. V was cut by 2 bases and J by 6 bases, with 11 bases left in between. CDR1 is SGHTA, CDR2 FQGTGA, per germline. CDR3 DNA: TGTGCCAGCAGCTTAGGGGGCAGTGGTAATTCACCCCTCCACTTT. Translated, it gives CASSLGGSGNSPLHF. Supplemented by reference TRBV7-3 and TRBJ1-6, the full variable domain reads GAGVSQTPSNKVTEKGKYVELRCDPISGHTALYWYRQSLGQGPEFLIYFQGTGAADDSGLPNDRFFAVRPEGSVSTLKIQRTERGDSAVYLCASSLGGSGNSPLHFGNGTRLTVT.

The chain carries TRBV7-8 and TRBJ2-1; 10 bases map to TRBD2. CDR1 and CDR2 from the germline V gene are SGHVS and FQNEAQ. The CDR3 is 16 residues long. Trimming removed 2 bases from V and 5 bases from J; junction bases left unmatched: 6. CDR3 sequence reads: CASSLLGSGGHNEQFF. In DNA, the CDR3 is TGTGCCAGCAGCTTATTGGGTAGCGGGGGGCACAATGAGCAGTTCTTC.

This clone was recorded once. The rearrangement links TRBV5-5 to TRBJ2-5, with D uncertain. CDR1 is SGHKS, CDR2 YYEKEE, per germline (reference sequence). The V gene lost 2 bases and the J gene lost 2 bases, with 7 bases spanning the gap. This CDR3 has 13 amino acids. The CDR3 DNA is TGTGCCAGCAGCTTTAGGAGACAAGAGACCCAGTACTTC. Encoded protein: CASSFRRQETQYF. Complete variable domain (other parts from reference TRBV5-5 and TRBJ2-5): DAGVTQSPTHLIKTRGQQVTLRCSPISGHKSVSWYQQVLGQGPQFIFQYYEKEERGRGNFPDRFSARQFPNYSSELNVNALLLGDSALYLCASSFRRQETQYFGPGTRLLVL.

There are a few counts of this clone. The rearrangement uses TRBV9 and TRBJ1-2; 8 bases align to TRBD1. V was pared by 3 bases and J by 7 bases, with 11 bases of the junction left unmatched. This CDR3 is built from 15 residues. Germline V gene lookup returns CDR1 SGDLS and CDR2 YYNGEE. The CDR3 coding sequence is TGTGCCAGCAGCGCGAGGTGGCAGGGGGCTCGTGGCTACACCTTC. Protein sequence: CASSARWQGARGYTF.

The V gene is TRBV19, the J gene TRBJ1-3; weak D call: TRBD1 (5 bases). The germline CDR1 and CDR2 sequences are LNHDA and SQIVND (reference sequence). Trimming left V 3 bases short and J 0 bases short, with 12 bases between. The CDR3 spans 16 residues. The CDR3 region is CASSMAGDYSGNTIYF. The CDR3 DNA is TGTGCCAGTAGTATGGCGGGGGACTACTCTGGAAACACCATATATTTT.

This chain joins TRBV6-5 and TRBJ2-7; 9 bases line up with TRBD1. Trimming cost V 9 bases and J 4 bases; bases outside gene matches: 7. The length of the CDR3 is 13 residues. Germline V CDR1 and CDR2: MNHEY, SVGAGI. The CDR3 here is CASSGTGLYEQYF. In nucleotides, the CDR3 is TGTGCCAGTTCCGGGACAGGGTTGTACGAGCAGTACTTC.